This T cell receptor (beta chain) stems from a study of T cell responses to AZD1222 COVID-19 vaccine. V lost 6 bases and J lost 0, with 11 bases in between. The CDR3 sequence is 14 residues long. Germline CDR1 reads LNHDA; CDR2 reads SQIVND (reference sequence). Repertoires were generated with immunoSEQ multiplex PCR, while TCRdb's copy carries only in-frame clones and drops some. Here the sample spans roughly 170,000 clones, 90% to 95% being singletons. The material sequenced was peripheral blood, taken 28 days after the second AZD1222 dose. The TCR originated in an adult who received the AZD1222 COVID-19 vaccine. The rearrangement joins TRBV19 to TRBJ1-2, with D uncertain. The CDR3 coding sequence is TGTGCCAGTAGCCCCACAAGCCCTAACTATGGCTACACCTTC. Encoded protein: CASSPTSPNYGYTF.